This T cell receptor beta chain emerged from a study of cytomegalovirus exposure and HLA in healthy donors. The study ran its PCR with 60 Vbeta and 13 Jbeta primers. Here immunoSEQ multiplex PCR was the method, and the copy in TCRdb shows in-frame clones only, minus some. The sample yields fewer than 100,000 clones, around 84% seen once. Regarding the study as a whole: Presence/absence analyses assumed roughly uniform sequencing depth across donors, which may not hold. Judged likely to be a sequencing artifact was a cluster of highly shared sequence variants.

This clone was detected only once. The antigen remains undetermined. The clonotype comes from a woman between 40 and 55 years old in good health and CMV-seropositive. Sequenced input: PBMCs.

This CDR3 is CAYRYLEAGDGGGELFF. DNA of the CDR3: TGTGCCTACCGTTACCTAGAAGCGGGAGACGGAGGCGGGGAGCTGTTTTTT. The genes are TRBV30 and TRBJ2-2, with 8 bases aligning to TRBD2. The CDR3 has 17 amino acids. Germline V gene lookup returns CDR1 GTSNPN and CDR2 SVGIG (reference sequence). The V segment lost 7 bases and the J segment 7 bases; nucleotides outside the gene matches: 20.